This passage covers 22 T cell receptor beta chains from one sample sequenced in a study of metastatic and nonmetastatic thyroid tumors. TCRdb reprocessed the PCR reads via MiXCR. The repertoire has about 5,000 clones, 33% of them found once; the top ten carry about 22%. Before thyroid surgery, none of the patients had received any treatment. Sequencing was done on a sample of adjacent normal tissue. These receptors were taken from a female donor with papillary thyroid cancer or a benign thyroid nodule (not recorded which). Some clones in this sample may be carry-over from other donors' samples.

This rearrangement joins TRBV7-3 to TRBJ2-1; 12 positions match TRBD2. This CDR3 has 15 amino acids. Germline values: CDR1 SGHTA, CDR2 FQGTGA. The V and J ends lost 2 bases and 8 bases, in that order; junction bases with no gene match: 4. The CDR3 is CASSLVLAGGYEQFF. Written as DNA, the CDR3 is TGTGCCAGCAGCTTAGTACTAGCGGGAGGATATGAGCAGTTCTTC.

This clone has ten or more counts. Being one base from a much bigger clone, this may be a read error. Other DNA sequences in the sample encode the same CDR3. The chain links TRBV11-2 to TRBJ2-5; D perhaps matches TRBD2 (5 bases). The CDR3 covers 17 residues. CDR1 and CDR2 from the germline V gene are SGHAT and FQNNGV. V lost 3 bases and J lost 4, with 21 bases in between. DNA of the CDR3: TGTGCCAGCAGCTTCCCCCCCACGGGGAAGGTTAGAGAGACCCAGTACTTC. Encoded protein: CASSFPPTGKVRETQYF. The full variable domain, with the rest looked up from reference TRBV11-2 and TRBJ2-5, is EAGVAQSPRYKIIEKRQSVAFWCNPISGHATLYWYQQILGQGPKLLIQFQNNGVVDDSQLPKDRFSAERLKGVDSTLKIQPAKLEDSAVYLCASSFPPTGKVRETQYFGPGTRLLVL.

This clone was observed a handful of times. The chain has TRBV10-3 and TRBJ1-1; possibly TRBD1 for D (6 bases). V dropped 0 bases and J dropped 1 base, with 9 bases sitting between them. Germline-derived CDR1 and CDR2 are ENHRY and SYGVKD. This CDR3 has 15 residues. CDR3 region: CAISESQGQNTEAFF. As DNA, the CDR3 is TGTGCCATCAGTGAGTCACAGGGCCAGAACACTGAAGCTTTCTTT.

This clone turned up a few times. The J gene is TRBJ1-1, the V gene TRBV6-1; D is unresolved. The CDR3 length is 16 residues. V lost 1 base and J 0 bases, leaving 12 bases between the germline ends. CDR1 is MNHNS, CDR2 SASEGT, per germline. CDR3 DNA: TGTGCCAGCAGTGAAGTACGGTGGCGCCTGAACACTGAAGCTTTCTTT. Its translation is CASSEVRWRLNTEAFF.

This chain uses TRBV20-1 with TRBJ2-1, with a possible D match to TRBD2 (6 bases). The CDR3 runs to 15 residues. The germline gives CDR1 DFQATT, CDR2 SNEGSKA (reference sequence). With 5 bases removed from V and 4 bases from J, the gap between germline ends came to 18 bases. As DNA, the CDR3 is TGCAGTGCTCGCCCTGGGGGGTCGGGATACAATGAGCAGTTCTTC. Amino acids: CSARPGGSGYNEQFF.

The CDR3 region is CASRLQGNTEAFF. The CDR3 DNA reads TGTGCCAGCAGATTACAGGGTAACACTGAAGCTTTCTTT. The chain combines TRBV6-6 with TRBJ1-1, with a possible D match to TRBD1 (6 bases). In germline, CDR1 is MNHNY, CDR2 SVGAGI (reference sequence). The CDR3 is made up of 13 amino acids. V lost 6 bases and J lost 2, with 10 bases in between.

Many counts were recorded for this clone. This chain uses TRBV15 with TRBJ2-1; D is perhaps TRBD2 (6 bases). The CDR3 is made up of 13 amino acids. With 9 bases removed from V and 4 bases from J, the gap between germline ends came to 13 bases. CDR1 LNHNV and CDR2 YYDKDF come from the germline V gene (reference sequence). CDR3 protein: CATGTSIYNEQFF. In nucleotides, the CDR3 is TGTGCCACTGGGACTTCCATTTACAATGAGCAGTTCTTC. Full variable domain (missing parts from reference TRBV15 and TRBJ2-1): DAMVIQNPRYQVTQFGKPVTLSCSQTLNHNVMYWYQQKSSQAPKLLFHYYDKDFNNEADTPDNFQSRRPNTSFCFLDIRSPGLGDTAMYLCATGTSIYNEQFFGPGTRLTVL.

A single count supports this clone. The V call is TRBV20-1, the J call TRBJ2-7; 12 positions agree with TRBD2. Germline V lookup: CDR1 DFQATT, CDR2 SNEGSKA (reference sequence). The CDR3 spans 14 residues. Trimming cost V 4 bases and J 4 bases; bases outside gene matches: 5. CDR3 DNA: TGCAGTGCTACCGGACTAGCGGGAATGTACGAGCAGTACTTC. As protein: CSATGLAGMYEQYF.

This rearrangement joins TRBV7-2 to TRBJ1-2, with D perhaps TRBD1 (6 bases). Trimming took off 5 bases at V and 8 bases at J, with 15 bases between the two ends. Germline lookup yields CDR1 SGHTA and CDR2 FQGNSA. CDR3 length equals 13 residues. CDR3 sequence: CASSDDRFGGYTF. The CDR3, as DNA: TGTGCCAGCAGCGATGACAGGTTTGGCGGCTACACCTTC.

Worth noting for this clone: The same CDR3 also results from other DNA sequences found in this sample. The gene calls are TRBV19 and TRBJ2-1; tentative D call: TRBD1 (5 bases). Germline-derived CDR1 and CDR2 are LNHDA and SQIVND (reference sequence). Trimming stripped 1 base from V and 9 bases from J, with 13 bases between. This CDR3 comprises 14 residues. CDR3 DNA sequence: TGTGCCAGTAGTATAGCTCTGGGGCGAGGTGAGCAGTTCTTC. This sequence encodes CASSIALGRGEQFF. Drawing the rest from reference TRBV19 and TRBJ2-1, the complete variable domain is DGGITQSPKYLFRKEGQNVTLSCEQNLNHDAMYWYRQDPGQGLRLIYYSQIVNDFQKGDIAEGYSVSREKKESFPLTVTSAQKNPTAFYLCASSIALGRGEQFFGPGTRLTVL.

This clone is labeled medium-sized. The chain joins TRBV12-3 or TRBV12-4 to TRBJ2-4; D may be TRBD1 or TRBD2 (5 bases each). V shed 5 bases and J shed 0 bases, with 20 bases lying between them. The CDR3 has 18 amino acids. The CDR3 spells CASSTSGTNRRAKNIQYF. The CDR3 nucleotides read TGTGCCAGCAGTACGTCCGGGACCAACCGTCGAGCCAAAAACATTCAGTACTTC.

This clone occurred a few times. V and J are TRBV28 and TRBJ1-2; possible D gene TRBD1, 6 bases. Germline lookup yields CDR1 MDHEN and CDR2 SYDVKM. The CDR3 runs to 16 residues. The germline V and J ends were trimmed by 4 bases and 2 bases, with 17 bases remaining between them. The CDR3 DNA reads TGTGCCAGCAGTTCCCTAGACTTCGACAGGAACTATGGCTACACCTTC. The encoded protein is CASSSLDFDRNYGYTF.

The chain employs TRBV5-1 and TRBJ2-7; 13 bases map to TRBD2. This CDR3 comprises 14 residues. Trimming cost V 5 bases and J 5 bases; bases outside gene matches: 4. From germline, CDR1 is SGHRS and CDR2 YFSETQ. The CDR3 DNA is TGCGCCAGCAGTCGGACTAGCGGGGGCCACGAGCAGTACTTC. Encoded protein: CASSRTSGGHEQYF.

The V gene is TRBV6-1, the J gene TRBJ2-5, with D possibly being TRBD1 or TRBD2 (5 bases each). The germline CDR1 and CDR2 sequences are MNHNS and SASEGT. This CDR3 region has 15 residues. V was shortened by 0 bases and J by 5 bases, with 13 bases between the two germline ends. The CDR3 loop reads CASSEAWGWGETQYF. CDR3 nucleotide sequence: TGTGCCAGCAGTGAAGCGTGGGGTTGGGGGGAGACCCAGTACTTC.

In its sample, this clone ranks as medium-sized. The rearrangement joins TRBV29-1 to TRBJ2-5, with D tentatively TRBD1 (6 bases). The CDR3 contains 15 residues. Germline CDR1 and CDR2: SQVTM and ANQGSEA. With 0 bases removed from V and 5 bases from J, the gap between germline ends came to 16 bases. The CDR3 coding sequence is TGCAGCGTTGAAGAGAATTCAGGGGCTTGGGAGACCCAGTACTTC. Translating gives CSVEENSGAWETQYF.

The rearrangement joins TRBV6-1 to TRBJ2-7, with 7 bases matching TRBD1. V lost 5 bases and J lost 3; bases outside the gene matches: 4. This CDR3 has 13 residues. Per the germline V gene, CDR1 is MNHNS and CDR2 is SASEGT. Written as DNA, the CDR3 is TGTGCCAGCAGTCAGACAGGGATCTACGAGCAGTACTTC. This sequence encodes CASSQTGIYEQYF.

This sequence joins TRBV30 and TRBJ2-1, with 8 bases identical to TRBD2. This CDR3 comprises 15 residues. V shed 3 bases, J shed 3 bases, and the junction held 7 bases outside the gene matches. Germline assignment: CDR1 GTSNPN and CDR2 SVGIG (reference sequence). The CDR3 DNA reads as TGTGCCTGGAGGTTAACTAGCGGAGGCTACAATGAGCAGTTCTTC. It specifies CAWRLTSGGYNEQFF.

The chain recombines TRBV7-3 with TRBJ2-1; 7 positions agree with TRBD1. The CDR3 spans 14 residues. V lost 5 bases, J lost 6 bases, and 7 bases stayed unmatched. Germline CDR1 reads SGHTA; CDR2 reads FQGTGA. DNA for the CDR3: TGTGCCAGCAGCATACCCGGGACAGTCAATGAGCAGTTCTTC. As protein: CASSIPGTVNEQFF.

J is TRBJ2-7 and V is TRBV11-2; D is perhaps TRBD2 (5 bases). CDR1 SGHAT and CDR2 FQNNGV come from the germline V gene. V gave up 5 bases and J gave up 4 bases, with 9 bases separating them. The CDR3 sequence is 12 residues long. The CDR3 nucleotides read TGTGCCAGCAGCCCCACGGGGTACGAGCAGTACTTC. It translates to CASSPTGYEQYF. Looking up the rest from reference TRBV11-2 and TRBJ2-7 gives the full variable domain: EAGVAQSPRYKIIEKRQSVAFWCNPISGHATLYWYQQILGQGPKLLIQFQNNGVVDDSQLPKDRFSAERLKGVDSTLKIQPAKLEDSAVYLCASSPTGYEQYFGPGTRLTVT.

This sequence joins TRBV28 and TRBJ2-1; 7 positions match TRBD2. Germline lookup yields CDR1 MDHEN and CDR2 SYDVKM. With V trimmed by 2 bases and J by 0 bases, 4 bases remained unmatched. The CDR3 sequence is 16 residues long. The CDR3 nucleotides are TGTGCCAGCAGTTTAGTCGGCGGGAGCTCCTACAATGAGCAGTTCTTC. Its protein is CASSLVGGSSYNEQFF.

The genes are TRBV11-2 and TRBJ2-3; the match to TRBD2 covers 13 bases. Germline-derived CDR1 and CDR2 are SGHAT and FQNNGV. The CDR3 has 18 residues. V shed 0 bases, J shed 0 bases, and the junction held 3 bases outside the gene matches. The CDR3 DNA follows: TGTGCCAGCAGCTTAGATTGGGGACTAGCGGGGAGCACAGATACGCAGTATTTT. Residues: CASSLDWGLAGSTDTQYF.

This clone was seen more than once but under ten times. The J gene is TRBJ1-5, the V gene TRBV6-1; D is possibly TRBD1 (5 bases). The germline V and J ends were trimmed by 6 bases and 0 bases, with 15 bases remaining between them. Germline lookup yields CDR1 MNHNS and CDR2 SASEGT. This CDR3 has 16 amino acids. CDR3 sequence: CASRETVGYSNQPQHF. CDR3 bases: TGTGCCAGCAGGGAGACAGTGGGCTATAGCAATCAGCCCCAGCATTTT.